This T cell receptor beta chain was sequenced in a study of blood T cell repertoires in COVID-19. The CDR3 loop spans 17 amino acids. Unmatched junction bases numbered 10, after V lost 1 base and J lost 4 bases. Germline V gives CDR1 LNHDA, CDR2 SQIVND (reference sequence). Some clones are missing from TCRdb's copy, which holds only in-frame ones; the method was immunoSEQ multiplex PCR. Of roughly 190,000 clones in the sample, 81% are singletons; the top ten hold roughly 9.6%. The V and J genes are TRBV19 and TRBJ1-1, with 9 bases fitting TRBD1. The source of this sequence is a woman aged 40 to 50 with COVID-19, enrolled during active disease. Sequenced sample: peripheral blood. Here the CDR3 DNA reads TGTGCCAGTAGTATAGGTGGGACAGGGATGTTTGGCACTGAAGCTTTCTTT. It yields the protein CASSIGGTGMFGTEAFF.